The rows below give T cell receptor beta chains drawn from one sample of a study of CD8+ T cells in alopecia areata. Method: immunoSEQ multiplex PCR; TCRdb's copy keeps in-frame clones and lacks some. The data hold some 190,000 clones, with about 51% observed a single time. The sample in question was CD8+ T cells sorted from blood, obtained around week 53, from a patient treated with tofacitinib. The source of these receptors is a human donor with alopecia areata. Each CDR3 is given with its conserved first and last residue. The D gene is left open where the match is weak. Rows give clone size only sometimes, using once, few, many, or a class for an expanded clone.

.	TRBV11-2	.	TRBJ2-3	TGTGCCAGCACCACCAGGGGAGATACGCAGTATTTT	CASTTRGDTQYF
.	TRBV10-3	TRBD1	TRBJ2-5	TGTGCCATCAGTGAGACAGGGGGGACCCAAGAGACCCAGTACTTC	CAISETGGTQETQYF
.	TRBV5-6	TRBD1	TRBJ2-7	TGTGCCAGCAGTTACCGGGACAGCTCCTACGAGCAGTACTTC	CASSYRDSSYEQYF
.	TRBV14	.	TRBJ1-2	TGTGCCAGCAGCCAATCTCACGTAGCTAACTATGGCTACACCTTC	CASSQSHVANYGYTF
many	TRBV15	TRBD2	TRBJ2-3	TGTGCCACCAGCAGAGCCGGGGGGGCAACAGATACGCAGTATTTT	CATSRAGGATDTQYF
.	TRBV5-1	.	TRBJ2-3	TGCGCCACCGCGCAGGGGCCAAGCAGCGCAGATACGCAGTATTTT	CATAQGPSSADTQYF
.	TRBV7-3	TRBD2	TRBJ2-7	TGTGCCAGCAGCCCCGGGGGGGGTTTCGAGCAGTACTTC	CASSPGGGFEQYF
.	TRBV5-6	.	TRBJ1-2	TGTGCCAGCAGCTTAGATCGACAGGATTATGGCTACACCTTC	CASSLDRQDYGYTF
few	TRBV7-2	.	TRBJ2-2	TGTGCCAGCAGCTCCTCTAGGGGCACTTCGAACACCGGGGAGCTGTTTTTT	CASSSSRGTSNTGELFF
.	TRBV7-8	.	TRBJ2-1	TGTGCCAGCAGCTGGAGGGATGAGCAGTTCTTC	CASSWRDEQFF
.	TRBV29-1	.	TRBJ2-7	TGCAGCGCCCGGGGGACCCCGGAGGCGTACGAGCAGTACTTC	CSARGTPEAYEQYF